The sequence of this T cell receptor beta chain was determined in a study of human T cells and chemical hapten exposure. Study information: Sensitization was performed using 2% DPC on an approximately 2 cm by approximately 2 cm upper inner arm skin site. Study-wide results and limits: Counts of TCRs above 1 in 1000 frequency stayed unchanged with DPC sensitization. Controls had significantly fewer large CDR3 similarity clusters than were formed by expanded TCRs.

As for time point: patch test 1, 2 weeks after DPC sensitization. Treatment given: therapeutic diphenylcyclopropenone sensitization with weekly scalp DPC. V lost 4 bases to trimming and J lost 9 bases, with 16 bases between them. The CDR3 sequence is 15 residues long. Germline CDR1 is LGHNA and CDR2 is YSLEER. In the authors' methods: From approximately 20,000 to 700,000 TCRs were found per sample, with a median of about 96,000. TCRdb independently ran MiXCR on the RACE reads; one entry per CDR3 protein. What appears here as the V and J calls and clone size reflects TCRdb's work, not the paper's. This table has some 94,000 distinct CDR3 sequences, around 12% appearing once. Worth noting for this clonotype: What it binds is not known.

V and J are TRBV4-3 and TRBJ1-6, with D possibly being TRBD1 (6 bases). Sequencing used whole blood, obtained in connection with sensitization to the hapten diphenylcyclopropenone (DPC). The source is a woman aged 40-49 years with alopecia areata. Some clones in this sample may be carry-over from other donors' samples. DNA of the CDR3: TGCGCCAGCAGCCCTACCTACAGGGACGGTTCACCCCTCCACTTT. Protein: CASSPTYRDGSPLHF.